These T cell receptor beta chains were read from a single sample in a study of T cell repertoires in cytomegalovirus infection. TCRdb used MiXCR to reprocess the reads, holding one entry per CDR3 protein. Here the sample spans approximately 500,000 distinct CDR3 sequences, less than 30% being singletons. The sequenced sample was PBMCs. The receptor set was obtained from a human donor in good health (CMV status not recorded). Some clones in this sample may be carry-over from other donors' samples. Both conserved end residues are part of each CDR3. The D gene is left open where the match is weak.

j_call,d_call,cdr3_length,v_call,cdr3_aa
TRBJ1-5,.,14,TRBV7-9,CASSTDNSNQPQHF
TRBJ1-5,TRBD1,17,TRBV7-8,CASSLAWTGTSGQPQHF
TRBJ2-2,TRBD2,15,TRBV28,CASTSGGAEAGELFF
TRBJ2-1,.,15,TRBV7-2,CASSKGVGNYNEQFF
TRBJ1-3,.,15,TRBV5-4,CASSFQGGSGNTIYF
TRBJ1-5,.,13,TRBV7-2,CASSPGSQQPQHF
TRBJ2-7,.,12,TRBV6-6,CATRTLTYEQYF
TRBJ2-6,TRBD2,19,TRBV6-8,CASSYTGLAGEAGANVLTF
TRBJ1-2,TRBD1,14,TRBV7-2,CASILGGPEYGYTF
TRBJ1-1,.,15,TRBV4-3,CASSQVFRANTEAFF
TRBJ1-1,.,15,TRBV5-1,CASSLVARMNTEAFF
TRBJ1-4,TRBD1,15,TRBV5-5,CASSRPGQGGEKLFF
TRBJ2-5,TRBD2,14,TRBV7-8,CASTRASGEETQYF
TRBJ2-1,.,14,TRBV5-1,CASSLGAANNEQFF
TRBJ2-3,TRBD2,16,TRBV6-5,CASKAGGMGPTDTQYF
TRBJ2-1,TRBD2,14,TRBV28,CASTPREVLFEQFF
TRBJ2-7,TRBD2,15,TRBV7-2,CASSLVSGNVGEQYF
TRBJ2-5,.,14,TRBV7-9,CASTYVVQQETQYF
TRBJ1-6,.,16,TRBV7-2,CASSLGSLRDNSPLHF
TRBJ1-5,TRBD1,16,TRBV19,CASTAQGGTESQPQHF
TRBJ2-7,.,15,TRBV15,CATSRAPREFSEQYF
TRBJ2-7,.,15,TRBV7-9,CASSHPGDYSYEQYF
TRBJ1-1,.,16,TRBV12-3/TRBV12-4,CASSPHQGQGNTEAFF
TRBJ1-5,TRBD1,15,TRBV7-6,CASSLAPDRNQPQHF
TRBJ1-6,.,16,TRBV12-3/TRBV12-4,CASSLRGGRLLSPLHF
TRBJ1-1,TRBD1,16,TRBV5-1,CASSYGTGRKNTEAFF
TRBJ2-2,TRBD2,16,TRBV2,CASSPGVAGPTGELFF
TRBJ2-7,.,15,TRBV12-3/TRBV12-4,CASSPLAGASYEQYF
TRBJ1-3,.,14,TRBV11-2,CASSITGPGNTIYF
TRBJ2-7,TRBD2,16,TRBV7-6,CASSATSGASSYEQYF
TRBJ1-1,.,14,TRBV7-9,CASSHPTANTEAFF
TRBJ1-4,.,16,TRBV7-2,CASSLGQPTPNEKLFF
TRBJ2-7,TRBD2,15,TRBV6-1,CASSPSTSGRAGQYF
TRBJ2-5,TRBD2,17,TRBV5-6,CASSFGREGTHVETQYF
TRBJ1-2,.,14,TRBV7-2,CASSFEPGTGGYTF
TRBJ1-1,.,13,TRBV7-2,CASSLEGHTEAFF
TRBJ2-7,TRBD1,15,TRBV24-1,CATSDTGTGYHEQYF
TRBJ2-1,.,15,TRBV3-1,CASSQDGLQYNEQFF
TRBJ2-2,.,12,TRBV7-2,CASSLDGGELFF
TRBJ1-1,.,14,TRBV10-3,CAIQPGLMNTEAFF
TRBJ2-3,.,14,TRBV6-9,CASSYQGAPDTQYF
TRBJ1-5,.,18,TRBV19,CASSIDPPGQRLNQPQHF
TRBJ1-2,.,15,TRBV6-5,CASSYSRASNYGYTF
TRBJ1-1,.,13,TRBV7-2,CASSSNMNTEAFF
TRBJ1-6,.,13,TRBV7-8,CATALDYNSPLHF
TRBJ2-7,.,13,TRBV28,CASSRGPWYEQYF
TRBJ2-3,.,12,TRBV7-2,CASSSHPDTQYF
TRBJ1-2,.,13,TRBV20-1,CSAQNGSYYGYTF
TRBJ2-7,.,15,TRBV19,CASSLAAYVPYEQYF
TRBJ2-3,.,14,TRBV6-2/TRBV6-3,CASSYLGMTDTQYF
TRBJ2-1,TRBD2,18,TRBV4-1,CASSQDASRTGGDNEQFF
TRBJ2-5,.,15,TRBV28,CASSPGGPSSWTQYF
TRBJ2-7,TRBD1,15,TRBV20-1,CSASAPSDRGYEQYF
TRBJ2-2,.,16,TRBV14,CASSHFAGANTGELFF
TRBJ2-1,TRBD1,15,TRBV5-6,CASSLMGQGADEQFF
TRBJ2-1,TRBD2,14,TRBV9,CASSTHGRGLGQFF
TRBJ1-5,.,15,TRBV6-2/TRBV6-3,CASSYRDGTSQPQHF